This T cell receptor beta chain appears in the sequencing data of a study of blood T cell repertoires in COVID-19. TCRdb keeps only in-frame clones here, not all; method: immunoSEQ multiplex PCR. This table holds approximately 450,000 clones, roughly 91% found once. After removal of 4 bases from V and 9 bases from J, the junction contained 11 bases not matched to a gene. The CDR3 consists of 15 residues. Germline V gene lookup returns CDR1 SGHTS and CDR2 YDEGEE. J is TRBJ2-1 and V is TRBV5-8, with 9 bases matching TRBD1. This TCR was recovered from a woman in her twenties or thirties with acute or convalescent COVID-19. Sequenced material: peripheral blood. Here the CDR3 DNA reads TGTGCCAGCAGCAGAACCGGGACAGGGATGTCTGAGCAGTTCTTC. This codes for CASSRTGTGMSEQFF. Combining the CDR3 with reference TRBV5-8 and TRBJ2-1 gives the whole variable domain EAGVTQSPTHLIKTRGQQATLRCSPISGHTSVYWYQQALGLGLQFLLWYDEGEERNRGNFPPRFSGRQFPNYSSELNVNALELEDSALYLCASSRTGTGMSEQFFGPGTRLTVL.